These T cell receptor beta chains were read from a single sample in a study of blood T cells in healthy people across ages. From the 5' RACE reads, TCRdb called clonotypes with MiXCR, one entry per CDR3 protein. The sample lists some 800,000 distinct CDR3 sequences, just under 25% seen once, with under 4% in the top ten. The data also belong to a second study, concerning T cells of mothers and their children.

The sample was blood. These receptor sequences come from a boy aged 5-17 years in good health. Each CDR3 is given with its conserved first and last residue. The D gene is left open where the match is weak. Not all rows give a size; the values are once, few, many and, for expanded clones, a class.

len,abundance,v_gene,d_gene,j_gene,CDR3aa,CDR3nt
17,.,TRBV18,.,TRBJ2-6,CASSPGGPFSGANVLTF,TGTGCCAGCTCACCAGGGGGGCCCTTCTCTGGGGCCAACGTCCTGACTTTC
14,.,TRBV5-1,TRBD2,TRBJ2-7,CASSLVHGEGEQYF,TGCGCCAGCAGCTTGGTCCACGGGGAGGGGGAGCAGTACTTC
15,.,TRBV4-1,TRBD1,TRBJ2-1,CASSQERQGANEQFF,TGCGCCAGCAGCCAAGAAAGACAGGGGGCCAATGAGCAGTTCTTC
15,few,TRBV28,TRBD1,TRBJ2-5,CASSLGDRGWETQYF,TGTGCCAGCAGCCTCGGGGACAGGGGGTGGGAGACCCAGTACTTC
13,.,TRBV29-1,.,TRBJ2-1,CSVEIQGHNEQFF,TGCAGCGTTGAGATACAGGGCCACAATGAGCAGTTCTTC
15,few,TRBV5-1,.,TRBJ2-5,CASSLSSRVGETQYF,TGCGCCAGCAGCTTATCCTCGAGGGTGGGGGAGACCCAGTACTTC
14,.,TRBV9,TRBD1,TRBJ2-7,CASSVASGGYEQYF,TGTGCCAGCAGCGTAGCTTCAGGGGGCTACGAGCAGTACTTC
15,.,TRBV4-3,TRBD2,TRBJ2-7,CASSQAGTSGSEQYF,TGCGCCAGCAGCCAAGCTGGGACTAGCGGGAGCGAGCAGTACTTC
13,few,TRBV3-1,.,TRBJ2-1,CASSQVRWGEQFF,TGTGCCAGCAGCCAAGTGAGGTGGGGTGAGCAGTTCTTC
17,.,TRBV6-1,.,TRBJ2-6,CASSEAVGLSGANVLTF,TGTGCCAGCAGTGAAGCTGTGGGCCTCTCTGGGGCCAACGTCCTGACTTTC
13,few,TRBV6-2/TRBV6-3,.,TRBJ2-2,CASNQQGIGELFF,TGTGCCAGCAACCAACAGGGTATCGGGGAGCTGTTTTTT
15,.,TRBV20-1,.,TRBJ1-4,CSARDQQGGGEKLFF,TGCAGTGCTAGAGACCAACAGGGTGGAGGTGAAAAACTGTTTTTT
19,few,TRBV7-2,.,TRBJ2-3,CASSLYLKTGFSRADTQYF,TGTGCCAGCAGCTTATACCTTAAAACAGGGTTTTCTCGAGCAGATACGCAGTATTTT
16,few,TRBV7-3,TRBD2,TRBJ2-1,CASSRLAGVIYNEQFF,TGTGCCAGCAGCCGACTAGCGGGAGTCATCTACAATGAGCAGTTCTTC
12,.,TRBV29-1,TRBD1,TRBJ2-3,CSDRGSTDTQYF,TGCAGTGACAGGGGGAGCACAGATACGCAGTATTTT
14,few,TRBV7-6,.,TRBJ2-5,CASSLDSLRETQYF,TGTGCCAGCAGCTTAGATTCGTTGCGGGAGACCCAGTACTTC
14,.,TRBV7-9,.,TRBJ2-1,CASSGRTTYNEQFF,TGTGCCAGCAGCGGGCGGACCACGTACAATGAGCAGTTCTTC
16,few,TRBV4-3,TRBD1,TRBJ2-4,CASSQEPRDRKNIQYF,TGCGCCAGCAGCCAAGAACCCCGGGACAGAAAAAACATTCAGTACTTC
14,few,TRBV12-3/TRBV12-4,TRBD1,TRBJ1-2,CASNPDRTTYGYTF,TGTGCCAGCAACCCGGACAGGACTACCTATGGCTACACCTTC
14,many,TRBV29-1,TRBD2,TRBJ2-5,CSLGLAGDGETQYF,TGCAGCTTGGGACTAGCGGGGGATGGAGAGACCCAGTACTTC
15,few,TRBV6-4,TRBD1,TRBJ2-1,CASSPSKGGHNEQFF,TGTGCCAGCAGTCCATCCAAAGGGGGCCACAATGAGCAGTTCTTC
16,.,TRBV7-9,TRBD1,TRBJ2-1,CASSHLTGGKIDEQFF,TGTGCCAGCAGCCACCTGACAGGGGGCAAAATCGATGAGCAGTTCTTC
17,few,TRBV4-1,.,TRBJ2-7,CASSQDGEDRSSYEQYF,TGCGCCAGCAGCCAAGATGGGGAGGACAGGAGCTCCTACGAGCAGTACTTC
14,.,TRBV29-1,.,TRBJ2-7,CSVEDGGGGFEQYF,TGCAGCGTTGAAGATGGGGGAGGGGGATTCGAGCAGTACTTC
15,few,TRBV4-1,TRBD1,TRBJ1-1,CASSPRSQGAPEAFF,TGCGCCAGCAGCCCAAGATCTCAGGGGGCTCCTGAAGCTTTCTTT
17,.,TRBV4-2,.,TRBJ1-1,CASSQLRGSTVNTEAFF,TGTGCCAGCAGCCAACTAAGAGGCTCCACAGTAAACACTGAAGCTTTCTTT
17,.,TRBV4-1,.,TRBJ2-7,CASSHLGGGLPSYEQYF,TGCGCCAGCAGCCACCTCGGCGGAGGACTGCCCTCCTACGAGCAGTACTTC
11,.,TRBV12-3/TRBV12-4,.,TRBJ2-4,CASTQRNIQYF,TGTGCCAGCACCCAACGGAACATTCAGTACTTC
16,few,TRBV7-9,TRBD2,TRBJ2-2,CASSPGLAENTGELFF,TGTGCCAGCAGCCCGGGACTAGCGGAGAACACCGGGGAGCTGTTTTTT
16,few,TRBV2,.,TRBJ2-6,CASSERVGLGANVLTF,TGTGCCAGCAGTGAAAGGGTAGGGCTGGGGGCCAACGTCCTGACTTTC
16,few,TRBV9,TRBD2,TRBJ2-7,CASSVAASGSVYEQYF,TGTGCCAGCAGCGTAGCGGCTAGCGGGAGTGTTTACGAGCAGTACTTC
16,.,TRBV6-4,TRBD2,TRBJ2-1,CASSDHGGVTYNEQFF,TGTGCCAGCAGTGACCATGGGGGGGTCACCTACAATGAGCAGTTCTTC
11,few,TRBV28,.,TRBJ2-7,CASGPLYEQYF,TGTGCCAGCGGGCCCCTCTACGAGCAGTACTTC
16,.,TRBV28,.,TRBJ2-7,CASSPHPRSFSYEQYF,TGTGCCAGCAGTCCCCACCCCAGGAGTTTTTCCTACGAGCAGTACTTC
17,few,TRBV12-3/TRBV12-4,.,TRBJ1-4,CASIEGSRVATNEKLFF,TGTGCCAGCATTGAAGGATCGCGCGTCGCAACTAATGAAAAACTGTTTTTT
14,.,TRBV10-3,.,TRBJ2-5,CAISDGANQETQYF,TGTGCCATCAGTGACGGGGCAAACCAAGAGACCCAGTACTTC
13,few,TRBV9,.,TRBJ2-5,CASSVWLGETQYF,TGTGCCAGCAGCGTCTGGCTAGGAGAGACCCAGTACTTC
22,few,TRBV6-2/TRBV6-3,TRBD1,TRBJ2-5,CASSYSWMGLGTGDSDQETQYF,TGTGCCAGCAGTTACTCGTGGATGGGGCTGGGGACAGGGGATTCGGACCAAGAGACCCAGTACTTC
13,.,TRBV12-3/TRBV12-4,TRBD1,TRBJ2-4,CASSRTGGNIQYF,TGTGCCAGCAGTAGGACAGGGGGCAACATTCAGTACTTC
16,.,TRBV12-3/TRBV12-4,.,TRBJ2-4,CASSLEHFMKPGIQYF,TGTGCCAGCAGTTTAGAACATTTCATGAAGCCGGGCATTCAGTACTTC
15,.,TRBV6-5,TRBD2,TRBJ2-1,CASSSPGLASNEQFF,TGTGCCAGCAGTTCTCCGGGACTAGCCTCCAATGAGCAGTTCTTC
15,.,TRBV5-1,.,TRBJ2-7,CASSLFPDDNYEQYF,TGCGCCAGCAGCTTGTTCCCCGATGATAACTACGAGCAGTACTTC
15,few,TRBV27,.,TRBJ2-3,CASSLDRDPTDTQYF,TGTGCCAGCAGTTTAGACAGAGACCCCACAGATACGCAGTATTTT
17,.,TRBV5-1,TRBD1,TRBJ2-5,CASSFDRGRMIQETQYF,TGCGCCAGCAGCTTCGACAGGGGGCGCATGATACAAGAGACCCAGTACTTC